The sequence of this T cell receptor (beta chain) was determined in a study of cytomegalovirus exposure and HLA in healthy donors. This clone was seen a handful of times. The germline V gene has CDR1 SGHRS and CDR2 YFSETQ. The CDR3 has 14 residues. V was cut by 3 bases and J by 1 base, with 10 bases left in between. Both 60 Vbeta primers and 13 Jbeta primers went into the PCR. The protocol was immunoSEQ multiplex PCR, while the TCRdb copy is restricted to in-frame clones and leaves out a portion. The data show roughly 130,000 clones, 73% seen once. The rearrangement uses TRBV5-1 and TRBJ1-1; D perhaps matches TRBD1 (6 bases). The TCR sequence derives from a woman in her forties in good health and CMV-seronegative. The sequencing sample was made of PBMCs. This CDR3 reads CASSSGTSNTEAFF. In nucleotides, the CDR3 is TGCGCCAGCAGCTCCGGGACATCGAACACTGAAGCTTTCTTT. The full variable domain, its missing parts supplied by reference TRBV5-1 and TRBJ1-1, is KAGVTQTPRYLIKTRGQQVTLSCSPISGHRSVSWYQQTPGQGLQFLFEYFSETQRNKGNFPGRFSGRQFSNSRSEMNVSTLELGDSALYLCASSSGTSNTEAFFGQGTRLTVV.